This T cell receptor beta chain stems from a study of T cell responses to AZD1222 COVID-19 vaccine. Study conclusions and caveats: Females made up more of the donors, who were largely white British, and clonal diversity may have come out too low. Repertoire sampling was restricted to post-peak T cell response timepoints.

Remarks on this clone: Its specificity is not known.

Doses given second, at about 4 or about 12 weeks, were pooled. The table came from immunoSEQ multiplex PCR; TCRdb's copy has only in-frame clones and leaves some out. The sample carries 70,000 to 90,000 clones, over 75% recorded once. The sample in question was peripheral blood, obtained 28 days after the second AZD1222 dose. This clonotype originated in an adult who received the AZD1222 COVID-19 vaccine.

As DNA, the CDR3 is TGTGCCAGCAGCTTTAAGGCTACAGATACGCAGTATTTT. It codes for CASSFKATDTQYF. The chain employs TRBV5-4 and TRBJ2-3; D is undetermined. The CDR3 runs to 13 residues. The V and J ends lost 2 bases and 3 bases respectively, with 7 bases between them. CDR1 is SGHNT and CDR2 is YYREEE in the germline V gene (reference sequence).